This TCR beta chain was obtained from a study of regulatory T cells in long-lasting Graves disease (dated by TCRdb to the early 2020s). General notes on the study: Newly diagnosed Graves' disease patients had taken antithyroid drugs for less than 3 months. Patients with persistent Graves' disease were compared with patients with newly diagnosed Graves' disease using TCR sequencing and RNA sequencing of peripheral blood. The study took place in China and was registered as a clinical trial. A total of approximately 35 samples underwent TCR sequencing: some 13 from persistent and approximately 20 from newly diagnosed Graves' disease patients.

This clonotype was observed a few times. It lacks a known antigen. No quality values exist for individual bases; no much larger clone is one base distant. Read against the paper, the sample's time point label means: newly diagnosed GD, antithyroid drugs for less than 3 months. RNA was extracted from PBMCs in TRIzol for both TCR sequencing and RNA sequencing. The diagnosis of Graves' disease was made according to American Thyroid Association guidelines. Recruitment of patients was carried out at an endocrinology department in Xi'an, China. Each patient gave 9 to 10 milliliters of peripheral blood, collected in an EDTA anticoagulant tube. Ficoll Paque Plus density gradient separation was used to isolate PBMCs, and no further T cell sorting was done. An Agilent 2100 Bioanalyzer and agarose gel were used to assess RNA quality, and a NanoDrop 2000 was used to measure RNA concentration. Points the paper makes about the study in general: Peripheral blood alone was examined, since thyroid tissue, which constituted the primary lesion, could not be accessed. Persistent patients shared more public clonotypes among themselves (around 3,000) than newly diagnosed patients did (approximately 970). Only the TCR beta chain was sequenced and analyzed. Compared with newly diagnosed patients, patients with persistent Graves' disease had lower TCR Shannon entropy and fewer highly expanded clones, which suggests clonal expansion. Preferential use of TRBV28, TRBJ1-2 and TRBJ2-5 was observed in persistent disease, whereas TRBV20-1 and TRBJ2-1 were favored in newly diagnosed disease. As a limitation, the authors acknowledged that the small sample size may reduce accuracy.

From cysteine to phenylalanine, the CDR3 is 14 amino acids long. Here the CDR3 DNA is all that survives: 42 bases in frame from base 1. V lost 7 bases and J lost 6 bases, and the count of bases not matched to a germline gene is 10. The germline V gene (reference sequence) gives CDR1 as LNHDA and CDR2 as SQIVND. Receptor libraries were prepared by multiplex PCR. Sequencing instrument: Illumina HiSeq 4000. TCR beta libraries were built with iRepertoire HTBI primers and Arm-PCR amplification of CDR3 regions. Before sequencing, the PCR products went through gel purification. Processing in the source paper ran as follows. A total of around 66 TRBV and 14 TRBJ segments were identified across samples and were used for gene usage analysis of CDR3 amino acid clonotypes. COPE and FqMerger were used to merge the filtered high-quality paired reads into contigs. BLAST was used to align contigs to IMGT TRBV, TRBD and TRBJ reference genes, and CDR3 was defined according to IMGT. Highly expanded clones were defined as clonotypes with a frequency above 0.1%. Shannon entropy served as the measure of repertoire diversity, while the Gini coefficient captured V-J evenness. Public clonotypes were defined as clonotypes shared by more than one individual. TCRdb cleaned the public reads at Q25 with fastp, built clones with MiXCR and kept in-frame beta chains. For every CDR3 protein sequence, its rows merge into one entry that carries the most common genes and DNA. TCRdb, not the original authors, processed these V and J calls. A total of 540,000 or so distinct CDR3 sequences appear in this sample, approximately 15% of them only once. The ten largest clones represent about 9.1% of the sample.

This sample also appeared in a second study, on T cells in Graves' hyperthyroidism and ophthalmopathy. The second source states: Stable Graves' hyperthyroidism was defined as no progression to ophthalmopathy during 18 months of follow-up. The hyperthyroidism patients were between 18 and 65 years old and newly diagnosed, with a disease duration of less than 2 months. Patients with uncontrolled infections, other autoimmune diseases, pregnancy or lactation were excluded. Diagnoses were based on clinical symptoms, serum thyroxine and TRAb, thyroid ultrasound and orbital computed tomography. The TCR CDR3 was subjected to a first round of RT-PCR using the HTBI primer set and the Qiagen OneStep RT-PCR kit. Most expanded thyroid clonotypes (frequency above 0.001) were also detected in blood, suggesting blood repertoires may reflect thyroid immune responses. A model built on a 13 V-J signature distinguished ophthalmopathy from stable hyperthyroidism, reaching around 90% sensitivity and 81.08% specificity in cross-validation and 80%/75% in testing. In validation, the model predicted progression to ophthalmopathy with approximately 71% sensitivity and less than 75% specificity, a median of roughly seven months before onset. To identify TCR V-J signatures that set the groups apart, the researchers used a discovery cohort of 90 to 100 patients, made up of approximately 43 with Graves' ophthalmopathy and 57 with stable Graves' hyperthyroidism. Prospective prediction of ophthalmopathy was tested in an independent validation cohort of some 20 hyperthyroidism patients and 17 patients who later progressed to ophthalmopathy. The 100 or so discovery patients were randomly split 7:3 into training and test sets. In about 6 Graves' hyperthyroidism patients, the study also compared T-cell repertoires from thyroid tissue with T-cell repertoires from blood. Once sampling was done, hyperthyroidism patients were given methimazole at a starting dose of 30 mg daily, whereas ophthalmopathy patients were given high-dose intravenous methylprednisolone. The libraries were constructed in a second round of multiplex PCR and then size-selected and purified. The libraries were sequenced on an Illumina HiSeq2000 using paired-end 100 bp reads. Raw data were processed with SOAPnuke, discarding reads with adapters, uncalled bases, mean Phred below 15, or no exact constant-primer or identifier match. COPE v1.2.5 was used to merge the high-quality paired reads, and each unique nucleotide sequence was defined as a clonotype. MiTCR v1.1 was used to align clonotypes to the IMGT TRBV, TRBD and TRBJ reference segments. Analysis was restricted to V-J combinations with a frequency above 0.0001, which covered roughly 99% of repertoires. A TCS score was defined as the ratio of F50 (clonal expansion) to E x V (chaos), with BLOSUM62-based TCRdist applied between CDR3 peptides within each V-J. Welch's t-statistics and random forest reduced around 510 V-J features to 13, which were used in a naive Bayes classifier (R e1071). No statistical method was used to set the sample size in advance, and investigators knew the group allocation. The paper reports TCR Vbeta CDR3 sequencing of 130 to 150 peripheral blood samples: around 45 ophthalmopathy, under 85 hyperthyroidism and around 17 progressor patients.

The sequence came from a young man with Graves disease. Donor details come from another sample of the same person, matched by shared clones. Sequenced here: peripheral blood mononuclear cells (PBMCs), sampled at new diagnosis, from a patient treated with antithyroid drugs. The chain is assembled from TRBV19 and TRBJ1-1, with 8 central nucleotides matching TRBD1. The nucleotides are TGTGCCAGTATCCTGACAGGGGCCTCCGCTGAAGCTTTCTTT. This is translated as CASILTGASAEAFF. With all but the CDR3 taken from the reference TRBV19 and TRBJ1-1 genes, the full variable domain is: DGGITQSPKYLFRKEGQNVTLSCEQNLNHDAMYWYRQDPGQGLRLIYYSQIVNDFQKGDIAEGYSVSREKKESFPLTVTSAQKNPTAFYLCASILTGASAEAFFGQGTRLTVV.